The 8 T cell receptor beta chains below all came from one sample that was sequenced in a study of blood T cell repertoires in COVID-19. The protocol was immunoSEQ multiplex PCR, while the TCRdb copy is restricted to in-frame clones and leaves out a portion. In the table there are a few hundred thousand clones, 84% of which are singletons. The sample comprised peripheral blood. Source of these receptors: a woman in her sixties or seventies with acute or convalescent COVID-19.

Only a few counts were recorded for this clone. The chain is built from TRBV27 and TRBJ2-5; 8 nucleotides align to TRBD2. V gave up 4 bases and J gave up 7 bases; unmatched junction bases: 11. The length of the CDR3 is 15 residues. The germline V gene encodes CDR1 MNHEY and CDR2 SMNVEV (reference sequence). The CDR3 bases are TGTGCCAGCAGTTCCTCCCTTAGCGGGGCGGGGACCCAGTACTTC. Translated, it gives CASSSSLSGAGTQYF.

The gene calls are TRBV19 and TRBJ2-1; maybe TRBD1 (5 bases). This CDR3 spans 15 amino acids. The V gene lost 1 base and the J gene lost 4 bases, with 11 bases spanning the gap. Germline CDR1 reads LNHDA; CDR2 reads SQIVND (reference sequence). CDR3 sequence reads: CASSIGGQQYNEQFF. The DNA for the CDR3 is TGTGCCAGTAGTATAGGAGGACAACAATACAATGAGCAGTTCTTC. The complete variable domain, with remaining parts taken from reference TRBV19 and TRBJ2-1, reads DGGITQSPKYLFRKEGQNVTLSCEQNLNHDAMYWYRQDPGQGLRLIYYSQIVNDFQKGDIAEGYSVSREKKESFPLTVTSAQKNPTAFYLCASSIGGQQYNEQFFGPGTRLTVL.

This chain joins TRBV6-6 and TRBJ1-1; TRBD1 agrees at 8 bases. CDR3 size: 17 residues. The V and J ends lost 5 bases and 2 bases, in that order; junction bases with no gene match: 13. CDR1 is MNHNY and CDR2 is SVGAGI in the germline V gene (reference sequence). The DNA for the CDR3 is TGTGCCAGCAGTCTGTTAGGACAGGGCGTCTCTAACACTGAAGCTTTCTTT. Its translation: CASSLLGQGVSNTEAFF.

The chain links TRBV28 to TRBJ1-2; tentative D call: TRBD1 (6 bases). The germline V and J ends were trimmed by 1 base and 8 bases, with 14 bases remaining between them. Germline CDR1 and CDR2: MDHEN and SYDVKM. CDR3 length: 14 residues. CDR3 sequence: CASSLFPGAQGYTF. As DNA, the CDR3 is TGTGCCAGCAGTTTATTCCCAGGGGCGCAAGGCTACACCTTC.

The chain uses TRBV7-2 and TRBJ2-1; maybe TRBD2 (6 bases). V was clipped by 5 bases and J by 5 bases, with 13 bases between them. The germline V gene has CDR1 SGHTA and CDR2 FQGNSA. The CDR3 covers 14 residues. The CDR3 DNA reads as TGTGCCAGCAGCCCGCCGGGACTGAACAATGAGCAGTTCTTC. Translation: CASSPPGLNNEQFF.

The chain combines TRBV5-1 with TRBJ2-1; possible D gene TRBD2, 6 bases. The CDR3 contains 13 residues. Germline V lookup: CDR1 SGHRS, CDR2 YFSETQ. Trimming removed 5 bases from V and 5 bases from J, with 11 bases in between. CDR3 sequence reads: CASSGGFNNEQFF. CDR3 DNA sequence: TGCGCCAGCAGTGGGGGGTTTAACAATGAGCAGTTCTTC.

This chain links TRBV28 with TRBJ1-4; no firm D call. Between the trimmed V and J ends, which lost 4 bases and 7 bases, there was a span of 13 bases. Looked up from germline, CDR1 is MDHEN and CDR2 is SYDVKM. CDR3 length: 14 amino acids. This CDR3 reads CASSSVQLGEKLFF. The CDR3 bases are TGTGCCAGCAGTTCGGTTCAACTTGGTGAAAAACTGTTTTTT.

The chain couples TRBV19 to TRBJ1-4; TRBD1 agrees at 7 bases. Germline V gene sequence: CDR1 LNHDA, CDR2 SQIVND (reference sequence). Trimming cost V 4 bases and J 7 bases; bases outside gene matches: 3. This CDR3 is built from 13 residues. This chain's CDR3 is CASSTEGAEKLFF. The CDR3 bases are TGTGCCAGTAGTACAGAGGGGGCTGAAAAACTGTTTTTT.